The 18 T cell receptor beta chains below all came from one sample that was sequenced in a study of CD8 T cells in ankylosing spondylitis. Study-level results: The study identified a TCR beta motif of fewer than 10 highly homologous variants that appeared characteristic of ankylosing spondylitis blood.

For these receptors, no antigen is known. MiXCR, applied by TCRdb to the 5' RACE reads, yields one record per CDR3 protein. The repertoire holds hundreds of thousands of distinct CDR3 sequences, with approximately 12% as singletons. The sample was blood, either unsorted or a sorted T cell fraction (not recorded which). The receptors come from a male donor with ankylosing spondylitis.

This clonotype has a handful of counts. V and J are TRBV2 and TRBJ2-1; 7 positions agree with TRBD2. The CDR3 has 13 amino acids. V was pared by 4 bases and J by 3 bases, with 0 bases of the junction left unmatched. Germline V lookup: CDR1 SNHLY, CDR2 FYNNEI. The CDR3: CASSGEGYNEQFF. CDR3 nucleotides: TGTGCCAGCAGTGGGGAGGGCTACAATGAGCAGTTCTTC.

This clonotype was detected a few times. The chain carries TRBV5-1 and TRBJ1-2, with a possible D match to TRBD1 (5 bases). Germline V gene lookup returns CDR1 SGHRS and CDR2 YFSETQ. The CDR3 consists of 15 residues. V was cut by 6 bases and J by 2 bases, with 17 bases left in between. The CDR3 reads CASNLGAAGNYGYTF. The CDR3 DNA reads as TGCGCCAGCAACCTAGGGGCAGCCGGGAACTATGGCTACACCTTC.

This clonotype was detected many times. This rearrangement joins TRBV29-1 to TRBJ1-4, with D maybe TRBD1 (5 bases). V lost 6 bases to trimming and J lost 8 bases, with 7 bases between them. Germline V gene lookup returns CDR1 SQVTM and CDR2 ANQGSEA. The CDR3 loop spans 10 amino acids. The CDR3 bases are TGCAGCGTACAGGAGGAAAAACTGTTTTTT. Amino acid sequence: CSVQEEKLFF.

The chain recombines TRBV7-2 with TRBJ2-1; 13 bases agree with TRBD2. The J segment lost 7 bases and the V segment lost 5 bases, leaving 5 bases of the junction unmatched. This CDR3 contains 15 residues. Germline lookup yields CDR1 SGHTA and CDR2 FQGNSA. The CDR3 region is CASSVWTSGRNEQFF. DNA of the CDR3: TGTGCCAGCAGCGTATGGACTAGCGGGAGAAATGAGCAGTTCTTC.

The chain carries TRBV5-6 and TRBJ2-1; D call uncertain. The V gene's germline CDR1 is SGHDT and CDR2 YYEEEE. CDR3 length: 15 residues. With 2 bases removed from V and 5 bases from J, the gap between germline ends came to 14 bases. The CDR3 DNA follows: TGTGCCAGCAGCTTTGGAATAACGTGGAACAATGAGCAGTTCTTC. It encodes CASSFGITWNNEQFF.

The chain employs TRBV3-1 and TRBJ1-6; D is possibly TRBD1 (5 bases). Germline V gene sequence: CDR1 LGHDT, CDR2 YNNKEL (reference sequence). Trimming took 7 bases from V and 10 from J, leaving 17 bases between them. The CDR3 extends over 14 amino acids. CDR3 bases: TGTGCCAGCAACCTAGGCATAGGGGCCTCACCCCTCCACTTT. This encodes CASNLGIGASPLHF.

This clonotype was detected only a few times. The genes are TRBV2 and TRBJ2-1; D might be TRBD1 (6 bases). Germline loops: CDR1 SNHLY, CDR2 FYNNEI. Trimming left V 6 bases short and J 4 bases short, with 16 bases between. The CDR3 is 15 amino acids. The chain's CDR3 is CASRVPRGTYNEQFF. DNA for the CDR3: TGTGCCAGCAGGGTCCCTAGGGGGACATACAATGAGCAGTTCTTC.

The table lists this clonotype with a few counts. The V and J genes are TRBV20-1 and TRBJ2-3; no firm D call. CDR1 is DFQATT and CDR2 is SNEGSKA in the germline V gene (reference sequence). V lost 3 bases to trimming and J lost 6 bases, with 13 bases between them. This CDR3 is 13 amino acids long. The CDR3, as DNA: TGCAGTGCTAGTCTGACATTCGGCGATACGCAGTATTTT. Translating gives CSASLTFGDTQYF.

This clonotype was seen ten or more times. The V and J genes are TRBV4-2 and TRBJ2-2; no definite D call. The CDR3 contains 11 residues. Germline CDR1 reads LGHNA; CDR2 reads YNFKEQ. Trimming pared 7 bases from V and 4 bases from J, leaving 4 bases between. This CDR3 is CASTSTGELFF. The CDR3 DNA reads as TGTGCCAGCACCAGCACCGGGGAGCTGTTTTTT.

The CDR3 nucleotides read TGCAGTGCTAGATGGGACCCGGAAAAAACTACTGGAAACACCATATATTTT. This gives the protein CSARWDPEKTTGNTIYF. The rearrangement uses TRBV20-1 and TRBJ1-3; a possible D gene is TRBD1 (5 bases). Germline assignment: CDR1 DFQATT and CDR2 SNEGSKA (reference sequence). With 2 bases removed from V and 2 bases from J, the gap between germline ends came to 19 bases. The CDR3 is 17 residues long.

The rearrangement uses TRBV20-1 and TRBJ2-6, with D perhaps TRBD1 or TRBD2 (5 bases each). The germline gives CDR1 DFQATT, CDR2 SNEGSKA (reference sequence). V lost 5 bases and J 0 bases, leaving 17 bases between the germline ends. The CDR3 runs 17 residues. Here the CDR3 reads CSAGGRRSSSGANVLTF. The CDR3 DNA follows: TGCAGTGCTGGGGGACGGCGGAGTAGCTCTGGGGCCAACGTCCTGACTTTC.

In this sample, this clonotype turned up a few times. The rearrangement uses TRBV2 and TRBJ1-6; a weak D match, TRBD1 (5 bases). The ends were cut back, 6 bases at V and 6 bases at J, with 15 bases in the middle. The CDR3 runs to 15 residues. Germline CDR1 and CDR2: SNHLY and FYNNEI. CDR3 protein: CASSGRDGPNSPLHF. The CDR3 coding sequence is TGTGCCAGCAGCGGTCGGGACGGACCTAATTCACCCCTCCACTTT.

V usage is TRBV20-1 and J usage is TRBJ2-1, with TRBD2 identical over 10 bases. CDR3 length: 15 amino acids. Germline CDR1 is DFQATT and CDR2 is SNEGSKA (reference sequence). Trimming removed 6 bases from V and 6 bases from J; junction bases left unmatched: 11. CDR3 coding DNA: TGCAGTGCCAAATCCCTAGCGGGAGTTACCAATGAGCAGTTCTTC. As protein: CSAKSLAGVTNEQFF.

This clonotype was recorded at least ten times. The rearrangement uses TRBV5-1 and TRBJ1-2, with 7 positions matching TRBD1. This CDR3 is 14 amino acids long. After removal of 4 bases from V and 2 bases from J, the junction contained 5 bases not matched to a gene. Per the germline V gene, CDR1 is SGHRS and CDR2 is YFSETQ. This CDR3 reads CASSPPGQNYGYTF. The DNA for the CDR3 is TGCGCCAGCAGCCCCCCGGGACAGAACTATGGCTACACCTTC.

This clonotype came up a few times. V usage is TRBV5-4 and J usage is TRBJ2-2; 7 bases fit TRBD1. V shed 5 bases and J 6 bases; nucleotides not matched to a gene: 4. CDR3 length: 13 residues. The germline CDR1 and CDR2 sequences are SGHNT and YYREEE (reference sequence). CDR3: CASRQTGSGELFF. CDR3 nucleotides: TGTGCCAGCAGACAGACAGGGTCCGGGGAGCTGTTTTTT.

The sample holds a few counts of this clonotype. This chain joins TRBV11-2 and TRBJ2-7, with 11 bases that match TRBD2. The length of the CDR3 is 14 residues. The germline V gene encodes CDR1 SGHAT and CDR2 FQNNGV. The V and J ends lost 3 bases and 7 bases, in that order; junction bases with no gene match: 5. In DNA, the CDR3 is TGTGCCAGCAGCTTCCTAGCGGGAGGACGTGAGCAGTACGTC. Protein product: CASSFLAGGREQYV.

This clonotype was seen only a few times. The gene calls are TRBV19 and TRBJ2-5, with 9 bases matching TRBD1. This CDR3 has 15 residues. The J segment lost 2 bases and the V segment lost 1 base, leaving 2 bases of the junction unmatched. Looked up from germline, CDR1 is LNHDA and CDR2 is SQIVND (reference sequence). The CDR3 sequence: CASSIGGTGQETQYF. The CDR3 coding sequence is TGTGCCAGTAGTATAGGGGGGACAGGGCAAGAGACCCAGTACTTC.

The table lists this clonotype with a few counts. The chain carries TRBV5-1 and TRBJ1-4; D perhaps matches TRBD1 (5 bases). The germline CDR1 and CDR2 sequences are SGHRS and YFSETQ. This CDR3 spans 19 amino acids. Trimming stripped 0 bases from V and 5 bases from J, with 23 bases between. DNA of the CDR3: TGCGCCAGCAGCTTGGCTGGGGCCACCAAAGCGGGGGGGAATGAAAAACTGTTTTTT. As protein: CASSLAGATKAGGNEKLFF.